One and the same sample provided the 17 T cell receptor beta chains below, sequenced in a study of blood T cells in healthy people across ages. A sample-barcoded 5' primer and a J-beta primer mix were used in a second PCR of roughly 6 to 11 cycles. TCRdb re-called the 5' RACE reads with MiXCR, one entry per CDR3 protein. The table records 700,000 to 950,000 distinct CDR3 sequences, approximately 43% of them present only once. Sequences were obtained from blood. The receptor source for this set is a woman aged 55-75 years in good health.

This chain joins TRBV20-1 and TRBJ2-7; 13 nucleotides align to TRBD2. CDR1 DFQATT and CDR2 SNEGSKA come from the germline V gene (reference sequence). J was trimmed by 6 bases and V by 6 bases; bases with no gene match: 8. The CDR3 totals 14 residues. The CDR3 DNA reads TGCAGTGCCCAAACTAGCGGGAGGGTGTCCGAGCAGTACTTC. Protein sequence: CSAQTSGRVSEQYF.

About this clonotype itself: The junction differs from germline at one of its ends, possibly a read error. The chain couples TRBV6-2 or TRBV6-3 to TRBJ2-1; 9 bases fit TRBD1. Looked up from germline, CDR1 is MNHEY and CDR2 is SVGEGT. This CDR3 region has 16 residues. The CDR3 bases are TGTGCCAGCAGTGGACAGGGGCGAAGCTCCTGCAATGAGCAGTTCTTC. This encodes CASSGQGRSSCNEQFF.

The V call is TRBV4-1, the J call TRBJ1-2, with a tentative D call TRBD1 (5 bases). Trimming shortened V by 4 bases and J by 1 base, and 10 bases separated the two germline ends. CDR1 MGHRA and CDR2 YSYEKL come from the germline V gene. The CDR3 has 14 residues. CDR3 residues: CASSRDDSNYGYTF. The CDR3 DNA is TGCGCCAGCAGCCGGGACGACAGTAACTATGGCTACACCTTC.

The sample holds one count of this clonotype. A clone one base away is much larger, so this may be a read error. The chain recombines TRBV29-1 with TRBJ2-3, with D possibly TRBD2 on 6 matching bases. This CDR3 comprises 12 residues. Germline CDR1 SQVTM, CDR2 ANQGSEA. In DNA form, the CDR3 reads TGCGGCGACCGGGACTCCACAGATACGCAGTATTTT. Translation gives CGDRDSTDTQYF.

This clonotype has only a few counts. The chain uses TRBV7-3 and TRBJ2-3; 12 bases map to TRBD2. CDR1 is SGHTA and CDR2 is FQGTGA in the germline V gene. This CDR3 is built from 17 residues. V gave up 5 bases and J gave up 0 bases; unmatched junction bases: 6. CDR3 DNA sequence: TGTGCCAGCAGCCAATATCTAGCGGGGGGGAGCACAGATACGCAGTATTTT. Residues: CASSQYLAGGSTDTQYF.

This clonotype appeared a few times. V usage is TRBV3-1 and J usage is TRBJ2-1; 12 nucleotides match TRBD2. The ends lost 6 bases at V and 5 bases at J; junction bases unmatched: 5. Germline V gives CDR1 LGHDT, CDR2 YNNKEL (reference sequence). This CDR3 is 15 amino acids long. This chain's CDR3 is CASRYRTSGNNEQFF. DNA for the CDR3: TGTGCCAGCAGGTATCGGACTAGCGGGAACAATGAGCAGTTCTTC.

The V gene is TRBV3-1, the J gene TRBJ2-1; 8 nucleotides match TRBD2. The CDR3 covers 16 residues. Trimming removed 5 bases from V and 1 base from J; junction bases left unmatched: 7. Germline CDR1 is LGHDT and CDR2 is YNNKEL (reference sequence). CDR3 loop: CASSTRLAKSYNEQFF. CDR3 DNA sequence: TGTGCCAGCAGCACTCGACTAGCGAAATCCTACAATGAGCAGTTCTTC.

The rearrangement links TRBV6-6 to TRBJ2-1; D remains unclear. CDR3 length: 15 residues. The V gene's germline CDR1 is MNHNY and CDR2 SVGAGI (reference sequence). V lost 2 bases and J lost 13, with 21 bases in between. The CDR3: CASSYVRMNQETQFF. CDR3 DNA: TGTGCCAGCAGTTACGTCAGGATGAACCAAGAGACCCAGTTCTTC.

This clonotype was seen only a few times. V and J are TRBV11-2 and TRBJ2-5, with 9 bases lining up with TRBD2. Looked up from germline, CDR1 is SGHAT and CDR2 is FQNNGV. The CDR3 sequence is 18 residues long. The V gene end was trimmed by 4 bases and the J gene end by 2 bases; junction bases not matched to a gene: 14. The CDR3 nucleotides read TGTGCCAGCAGCTCTAGAGGGGGTCTAGCGGGAACACAAGAGACCCAGTACTTC. Amino acid sequence: CASSSRGGLAGTQETQYF.

As regards this clonotype: A read error may be the cause here, since a much bigger clone is one base away. The rearrangement links TRBV11-1 to TRBJ2-7; D tentatively reads TRBD1 or TRBD2 (5 bases each). CDR1 is SGHAT and CDR2 is FQDESV in the germline V gene (reference sequence). Between the trimmed V and J ends, which lost 4 bases and 6 bases, there was a span of 19 bases. The CDR3 contains 15 residues. CDR3 in amino acids: CASSSSGSRSGEQYF. The CDR3 DNA sequence: TGTGCCAGCAGCTCATCAGGGAGCCGGAGCGGCGAGCAGTACTTC.

The chain combines TRBV29-1 with TRBJ1-1; D may be TRBD1 (6 bases). The V and J ends lost 4 bases and 1 base respectively, with 16 bases between them. CDR1 and CDR2 from the germline V gene are SQVTM and ANQGSEA. The CDR3 spans 15 residues. Here the CDR3 DNA reads TGCAGCGTTGCGGGGGCAGGGGTGGCGAACACTGAAGCTTTCTTT. It translates to CSVAGAGVANTEAFF. Looking up the rest from reference TRBV29-1 and TRBJ1-1 gives the full variable domain: SAVISQKPSRDICQRGTSLTIQCQVDSQVTMMFWYRQQPGQSLTLIATANQGSEATYESGFVIDKFPISRPNLTFSTLTVSNMSPEDSSIYLCSVAGAGVANTEAFFGQGTRLTVV.

The chain uses TRBV30 and TRBJ1-3; no clear D gene. The CDR3 loop spans 12 amino acids. The V and J ends lost 1 base and 4 bases respectively, with 5 bases between them. From germline, CDR1 is GTSNPN and CDR2 SVGIG (reference sequence). The CDR3 loop is CAWSATGNTIYF. CDR3 nucleotides: TGTGCCTGGAGTGCGACAGGAAACACCATATATTTT.

This chain joins TRBV12-3 or TRBV12-4 and TRBJ2-4; 9 positions agree with TRBD1. The DNA end lines up better with TRBJ2-7; the J call may be wrong. This CDR3 contains 15 residues. CDR3 DNA: TGTGCCAGCAGTTTAAGGGGACAGGGAAATTACGAGCAGTACTTC. This codes for CASSLRGQGNYEQYF.

On this clonotype: This may come from a read error, since a much larger clone is one base off. V gene TRBV12-3 or TRBV12-4 combines with J gene TRBJ2-7, with D possibly TRBD2 on 5 matching bases. The CDR3 covers 14 residues. CDR3 amino acids: CANSFAGVTYEQYF. As DNA, the CDR3 is TGTGCCAACAGTTTTGCGGGCGTTACCTACGAGCAGTACTTC.

The rearrangement uses TRBV20-1 and TRBJ2-7, with a tentative D call TRBD2 (6 bases). V lost 6 bases to trimming and J lost 3 bases, with 15 bases between them. The CDR3 totals 13 residues. Germline V lookup: CDR1 DFQATT, CDR2 SNEGSKA (reference sequence). The CDR3 spells CSARGGDFYEQYF. CDR3 DNA: TGCAGTGCCCGAGGCGGGGACTTCTACGAGCAGTACTTC.

This clonotype occurred a few times. The rearrangement links TRBV2 to TRBJ1-1; 7 bases match TRBD1. This CDR3 is 14 amino acids long. The J segment lost 3 bases and the V segment lost 4 bases, leaving 5 bases of the junction unmatched. Per germline, CDR1 SNHLY and CDR2 FYNNEI. CDR3 region: CASSGQGPHTEAFF. The CDR3 bases are TGTGCCAGCAGTGGACAGGGCCCCCACACTGAAGCTTTCTTT.

Only a few counts were recorded for this clonotype. V gene TRBV6-1 combines with J gene TRBJ2-5, with unresolved D. Trimming removed 0 bases from V and 5 bases from J, with 13 bases in between. Germline assignment: CDR1 MNHNS and CDR2 SASEGT. The CDR3 length is 15 residues. As DNA, the CDR3 is TGTGCCAGCAGTGAAGCGGACGCTGGGCGGGAGACCCAGTACTTC. Translation: CASSEADAGRETQYF.